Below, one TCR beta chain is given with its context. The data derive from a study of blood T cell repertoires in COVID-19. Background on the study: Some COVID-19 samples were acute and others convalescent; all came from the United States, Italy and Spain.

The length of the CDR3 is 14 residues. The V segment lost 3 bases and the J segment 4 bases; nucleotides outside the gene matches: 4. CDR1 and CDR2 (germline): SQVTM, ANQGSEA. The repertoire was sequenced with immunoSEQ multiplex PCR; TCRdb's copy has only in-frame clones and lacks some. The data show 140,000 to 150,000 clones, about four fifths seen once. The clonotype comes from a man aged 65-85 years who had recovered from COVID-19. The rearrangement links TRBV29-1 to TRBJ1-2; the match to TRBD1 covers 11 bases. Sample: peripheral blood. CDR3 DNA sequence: TGCAGCGTTGACATGGGACAGGGGGGCTATGGCTACACCTTC. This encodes CSVDMGQGGYGYTF. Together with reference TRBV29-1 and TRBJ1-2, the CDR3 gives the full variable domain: SAVISQKPSRDICQRGTSLTIQCQVDSQVTMMFWYRQQPGQSLTLIATANQGSEATYESGFVIDKFPISRPNLTFSTLTVSNMSPEDSSIYLCSVDMGQGGYGYTFGSGTRLTVV.